This is a list of T cell receptor beta chains from one sample in a study of beta chain features in type 1 diabetes. Clones were sequenced by immunoSEQ multiplex PCR, and TCRdb holds only the in-frame ones, with some missing. This table holds 160,000 or so clones, about 9% found once. Input material: central memory CD4+ T cells from blood. The receptors originated from a woman younger than 35 with type 1 diabetes. Both conserved end residues are part of each CDR3. A D gene is named only where the DNA matches it firmly. Only some rows state a clone size, as once, few, many or a class for expanded clones.

j_gene,abundance,d_gene,v_gene,len,CDR3nt,CDR3aa
TRBJ1-2,few,-,TRBV5-6,15,TGTGCCAGCAGCTCGGCGGGCGCAGGCTCTATGGGCTACACCTTC,CASSSAGAGSMGYTF
TRBJ2-2,-,TRBD2,TRBV5-1,16,TGCGCCAGCAGCCTGCGGACTAGCGGGTCCCCCGGGGAGCTGTTTTTT,CASSLRTSGSPGELFF
TRBJ2-7,few,-,TRBV5-4,13,TGTGCCAGCAGCTTGAGGCAGGGGTACGAGCAGTACTTC,CASSLRQGYEQYF
TRBJ2-2,-,-,TRBV19,14,TGTGCCAGTAGTATTTCCAGTCTCACCGGGGAGCTGTTTTTT,CASSISSLTGELFF
TRBJ2-1,many,TRBD2,TRBV4-1,18,TGCGCCAGCAGCCAAGGTTCCCCTCGCGGGGGAACTTACAATGAGCAGTTCTTC,CASSQGSPRGGTYNEQFF
TRBJ2-1,-,TRBD2,TRBV30,14,TGTGCCTGGAGTCTAGCGGGAGGGGGAAATGAGCAGTTCTTC,CAWSLAGGGNEQFF
TRBJ1-1,-,-,TRBV5-1,14,TGCGCCAGCAGCCTCTCCTTCGAGTCCACTGAAGCTTTCTTT,CASSLSFESTEAFF
TRBJ2-5,few,-,TRBV7-2,16,TGTGCCAGCAGCCCAAATCTAGAATCGGCACGTGAGACCCAGTACTTC,CASSPNLESARETQYF
TRBJ2-5,few,-,TRBV1,15,TGCACCAGCAGCTCATTAGCGGGGGAGTCGGCGACCCAGTACTTC,CTSSSLAGESATQYF
TRBJ1-4,few,TRBD1,TRBV7-2,15,TGTGCCAGCAGCTTAGCCGGGACAGTGGAGGGAAAACTGTTTTTT,CASSLAGTVEGKLFF
TRBJ2-1,-,-,TRBV6-1,15,TGTGCCAGCAGGGGGGCGACAAGCGGCTTCAATGAGCAGTTCTTC,CASRGATSGFNEQFF